The sequence of this T cell receptor beta chain was determined in a study of T cells in narcolepsy (dated by TCRdb to 2017 to 2018). Study-wide context: Patients with narcolepsy type 1 or type 2 (NT1, NT2) were enrolled in the study together with healthy control donors. The study used TCR Vbeta sequencing to track clonotypes in blood and CSF while looking for autoreactive T cells in narcolepsy patients that target self-antigens of hypocretin neurons (hypocretin, TRIB2). The paper's findings and limits, for the study overall: According to the report, autoreactive clonotypes were detected serially in the blood of the same patients and of different patients, but not in healthy controls. Some blood memory CD4+ repertoires from patients and controls contained no sequences matching autoreactive T cell clones. Plots that compared CSF and blood CD4+ T cell clonotypes from the same patient highlighted HCRT-specific and TRIB2-specific autoreactive clonotypes. Patients and controls had similar numbers of sequenced blood memory CD4+ clonotypes, with averages of approximately 40,000 in patients and some 35,000 in controls.

Memory CD4+ T cells were sorted ex vivo from peripheral blood of narcolepsy patients and healthy controls for TCR Vbeta sequencing. V has 6 bases trimmed and J has 8 bases trimmed; junction bases matching no gene number 7. Taken from the germline V gene, the CDR1 and CDR2 loops are KGHSH and LQKENI. The CDR3 numbers 14 residues from cysteine through phenylalanine. Only the CDR3 DNA is retained, 42 bases long and in frame from the first base. Libraries were made using the immunoSEQ multiplex PCR assay. Entries here come from immuneACCESS through TCRdb and include only in-frame sequences with V and J called. Some clones fail to appear in such tables; in the studies checked, an unresolved V gene covers under half of the shortfall, and the cause of the remainder is unknown. The sample table records over 40,000 clones; around 88% of these occur just once. The ten largest clones add up to 1% to 1.5% of the sample.

A word on this clone: This receptor's antigen is unknown. Base quality data are lacking; no much larger clone is found one base away.

The sequence is built from TRBV18 and TRBJ2-1; TRBD2 matches 10 bases in the middle. This sequence was found in a human donor with narcolepsy. Sequenced material: CD45RA- memory CD4+ T cells from PBMCs. The cell subset or site label corresponds to: memory T cells sorted ex vivo from peripheral blood. This receptor has the CDR3 CASSPGLATDEQFF. The DNA sequence is TGTGCCAGCTCTCCGGGACTAGCGACCGATGAGCAGTTCTTC.